Included here is one T cell receptor beta chain sequence, with context. The data were obtained in a study of blood T cell repertoires in COVID-19. Overall study: COVID-19 samples, acute and convalescent, were from the United States, Italy and Spain. T cells, B-cell-depleted T cells, or PBMCs provided the cDNA or gDNA that served as material.

The CDR3 length is 11 residues. Between the trimmed V and J ends, which lost 1 base and 9 bases, there was a span of 7 bases. CDR1 is SGHDT, CDR2 YYEEEE, per germline. Original processing notes: Counts of nucleated cells, estimated from reference gene primer amplification, were obtained. Sequencing was performed with immunoSEQ multiplex PCR; in TCRdb, only in-frame clones are kept and a portion is missing. V and J calls and clone size are copied from that table; D and trimming were computed from the DNA. This table has 100,000 to 150,000 clones, over 75% appearing once. The V gene is TRBV5-6, the J gene TRBJ1-2, with D unclear. The specimen was peripheral blood. The clonotype comes from a man in his 60s with acute or convalescent COVID-19. CDR3 loop: CASSLIESYTF. The CDR3 DNA follows: TGTGCCAGCAGCTTGATTGAGAGCTACACCTTC.